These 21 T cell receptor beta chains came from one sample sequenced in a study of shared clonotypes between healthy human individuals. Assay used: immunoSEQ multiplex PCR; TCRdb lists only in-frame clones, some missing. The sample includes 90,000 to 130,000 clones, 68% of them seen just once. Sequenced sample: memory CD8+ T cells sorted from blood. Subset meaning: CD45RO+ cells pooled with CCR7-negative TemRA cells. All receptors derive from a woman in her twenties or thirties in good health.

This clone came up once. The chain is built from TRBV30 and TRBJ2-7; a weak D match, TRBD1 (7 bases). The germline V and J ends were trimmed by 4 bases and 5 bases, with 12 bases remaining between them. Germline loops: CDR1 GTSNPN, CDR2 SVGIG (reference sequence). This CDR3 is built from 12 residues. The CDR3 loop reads CAWNRGGNEQYF. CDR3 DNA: TGTGCCTGGAACAGGGGAGGCAACGAGCAGTACTTC.

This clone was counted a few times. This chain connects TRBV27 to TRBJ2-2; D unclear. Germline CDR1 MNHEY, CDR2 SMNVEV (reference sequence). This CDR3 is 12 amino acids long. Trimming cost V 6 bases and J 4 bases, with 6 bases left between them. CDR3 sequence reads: CASSQLTGELFF. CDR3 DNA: TGTGCCAGCAGCCAGCTCACCGGGGAGCTGTTTTTT.

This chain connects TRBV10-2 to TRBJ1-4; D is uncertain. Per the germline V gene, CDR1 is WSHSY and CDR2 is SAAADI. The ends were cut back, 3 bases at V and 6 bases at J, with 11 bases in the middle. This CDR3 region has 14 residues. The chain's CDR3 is CASSDMARDEKLFF. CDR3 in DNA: TGCGCCAGCAGTGACATGGCGCGGGATGAAAAACTGTTTTTT.

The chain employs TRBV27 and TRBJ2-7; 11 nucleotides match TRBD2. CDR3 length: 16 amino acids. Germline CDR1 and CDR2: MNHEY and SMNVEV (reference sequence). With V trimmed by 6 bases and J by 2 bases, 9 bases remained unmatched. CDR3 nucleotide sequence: TGTGCCAGCAGAGAAGACGGGACTAGCGGCGCCTACGAGCAGTACTTC. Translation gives CASREDGTSGAYEQYF.

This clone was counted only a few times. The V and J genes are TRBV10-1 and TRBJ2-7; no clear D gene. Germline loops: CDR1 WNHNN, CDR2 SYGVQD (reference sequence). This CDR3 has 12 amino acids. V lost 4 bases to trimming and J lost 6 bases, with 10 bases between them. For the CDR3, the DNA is TGCGCCAGCAGTGTATCGACGGCCGAGCAGTACTTC. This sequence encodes CASSVSTAEQYF.

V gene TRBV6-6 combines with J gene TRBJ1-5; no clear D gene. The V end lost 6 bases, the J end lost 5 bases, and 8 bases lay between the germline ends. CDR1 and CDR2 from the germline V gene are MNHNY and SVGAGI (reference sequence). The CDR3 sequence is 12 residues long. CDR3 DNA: TGTGCCAGCAGCAAACGCTATCAGCCCCAGCATTTT. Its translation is CASSKRYQPQHF.

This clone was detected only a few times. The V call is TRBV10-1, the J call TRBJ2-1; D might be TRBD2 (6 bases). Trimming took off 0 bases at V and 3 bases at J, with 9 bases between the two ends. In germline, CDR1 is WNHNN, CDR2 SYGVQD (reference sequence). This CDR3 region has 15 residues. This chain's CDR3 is CASSESMEGYNEQFF. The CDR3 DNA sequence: TGCGCCAGCAGTGAGTCAATGGAGGGCTACAATGAGCAGTTCTTC.

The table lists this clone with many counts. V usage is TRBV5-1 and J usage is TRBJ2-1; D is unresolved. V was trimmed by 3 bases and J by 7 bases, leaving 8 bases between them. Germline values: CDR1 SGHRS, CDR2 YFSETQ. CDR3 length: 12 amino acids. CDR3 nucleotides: TGCGCCAGCAGCTCGCCTAGAAATGAGCAGTTCTTC. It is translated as CASSSPRNEQFF.

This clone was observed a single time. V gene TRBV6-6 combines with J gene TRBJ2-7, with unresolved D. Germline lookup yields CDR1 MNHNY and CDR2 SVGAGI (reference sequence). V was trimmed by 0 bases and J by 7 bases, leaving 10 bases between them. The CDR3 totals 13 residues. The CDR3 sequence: CASSYSEVSEQYF. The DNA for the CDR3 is TGTGCCAGCAGTTACTCAGAGGTATCGGAGCAGTACTTC.

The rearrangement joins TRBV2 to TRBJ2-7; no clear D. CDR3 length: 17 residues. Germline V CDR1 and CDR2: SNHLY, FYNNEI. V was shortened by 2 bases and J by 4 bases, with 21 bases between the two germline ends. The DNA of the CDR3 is TGTGCCAGCAGTGAATATGAGGTGCGGAAGCTCGGGTACGAGCAGTACTTC. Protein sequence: CASSEYEVRKLGYEQYF.

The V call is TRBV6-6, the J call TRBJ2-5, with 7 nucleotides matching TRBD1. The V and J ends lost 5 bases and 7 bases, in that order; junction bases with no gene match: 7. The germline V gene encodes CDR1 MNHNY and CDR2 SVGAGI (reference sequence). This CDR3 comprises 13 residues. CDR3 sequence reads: CASSLTGDGTQYF. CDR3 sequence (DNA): TGTGCCAGCAGTCTCACAGGGGATGGGACCCAGTACTTC.

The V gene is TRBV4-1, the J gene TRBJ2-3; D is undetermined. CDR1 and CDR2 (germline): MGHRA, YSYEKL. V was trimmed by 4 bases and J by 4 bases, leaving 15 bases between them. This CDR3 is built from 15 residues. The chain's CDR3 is CASSLEPHTADTQYF. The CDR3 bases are TGCGCCAGCAGCCTGGAACCTCATACGGCAGATACGCAGTATTTT.

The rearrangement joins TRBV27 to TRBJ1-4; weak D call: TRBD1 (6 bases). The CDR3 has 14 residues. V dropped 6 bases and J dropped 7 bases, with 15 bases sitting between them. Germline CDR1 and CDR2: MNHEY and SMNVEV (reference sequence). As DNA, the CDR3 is TGTGCCAGCAGATTACAGGGTACGGGTGAAAAACTGTTTTTT. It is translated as CASRLQGTGEKLFF.

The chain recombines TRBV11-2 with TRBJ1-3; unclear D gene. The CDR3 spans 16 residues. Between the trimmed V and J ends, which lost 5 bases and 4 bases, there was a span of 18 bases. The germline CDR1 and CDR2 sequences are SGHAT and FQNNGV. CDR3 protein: CASSQVQETSGNTIYF. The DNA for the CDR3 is TGTGCCAGCAGCCAAGTCCAAGAGACATCAGGAAACACCATATATTTT.

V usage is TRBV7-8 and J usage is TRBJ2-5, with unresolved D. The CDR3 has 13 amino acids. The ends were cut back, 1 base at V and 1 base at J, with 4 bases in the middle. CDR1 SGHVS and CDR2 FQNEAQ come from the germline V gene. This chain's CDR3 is CASSLGRQETQYF. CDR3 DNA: TGTGCCAGCAGCTTAGGGCGCCAAGAGACCCAGTACTTC.

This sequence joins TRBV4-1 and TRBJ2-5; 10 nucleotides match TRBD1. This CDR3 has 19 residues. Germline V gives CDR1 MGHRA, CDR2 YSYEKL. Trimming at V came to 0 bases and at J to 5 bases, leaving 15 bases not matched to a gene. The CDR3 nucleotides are TGCGCCAGCAGCCAAGAGTACTGGGACCGGGACAGGGGATTGGAGACCCAGTACTTC. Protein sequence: CASSQEYWDRDRGLETQYF.

The CDR3: CASSPHPQGTVYGYTF. Here the CDR3 DNA reads TGCGCCAGCAGCCCCCATCCCCAGGGAACGGTCTATGGCTACACCTTC. The V call is TRBV4-1, the J call TRBJ1-2, with D maybe TRBD1 (5 bases). Trimming removed 4 bases at V and 4 bases at J, with 19 bases between. The CDR3 spans 16 residues. Germline values: CDR1 MGHRA, CDR2 YSYEKL.

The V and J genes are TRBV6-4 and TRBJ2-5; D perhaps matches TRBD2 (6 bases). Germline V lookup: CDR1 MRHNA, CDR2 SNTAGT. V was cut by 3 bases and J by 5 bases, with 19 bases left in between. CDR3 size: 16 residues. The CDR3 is CASSEVGGQGGETQYF. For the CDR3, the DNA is TGTGCCAGCAGTGAAGTAGGAGGGCAGGGAGGCGAGACCCAGTACTTC.

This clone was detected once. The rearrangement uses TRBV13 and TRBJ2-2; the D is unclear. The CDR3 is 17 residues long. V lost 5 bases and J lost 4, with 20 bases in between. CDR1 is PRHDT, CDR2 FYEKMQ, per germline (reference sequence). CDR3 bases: TGTGCCAGCAGCCAGAGCTGGGCGACCTGGGGCACCGGGGAGCTGTTTTTT. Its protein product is CASSQSWATWGTGELFF.

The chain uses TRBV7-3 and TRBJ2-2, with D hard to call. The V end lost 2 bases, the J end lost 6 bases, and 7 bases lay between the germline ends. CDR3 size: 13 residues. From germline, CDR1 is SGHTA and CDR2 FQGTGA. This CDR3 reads CASSLSVAGELFF. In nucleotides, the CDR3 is TGTGCCAGCAGCTTATCTGTCGCCGGGGAGCTGTTTTTT.

CDR3 in amino acids: CASSQVWGIFRTGELFF. The CDR3 nucleotides are TGCGCCAGCAGCCAAGTCTGGGGAATTTTTCGCACCGGGGAGCTGTTTTTT. The chain carries TRBV4-1 and TRBJ2-2; D is undetermined. The CDR3 covers 17 residues. The germline V gene has CDR1 MGHRA and CDR2 YSYEKL. V lost 1 base, J lost 4 bases, and 16 bases lay in between.